A single T cell receptor beta chain is shown here with its context. Its antigen remains unidentified. Within one base of it there is no much larger clone, and no base qualities were kept. The collaborating institutions used their own protocols to collect whole blood in K2EDTA tubes. Collaborator samples were shipped for TCRbeta analysis as frozen whole blood, isolated PBMCs, or DNA extracted from either sample type. The immunoSEQ Assay, a bias-controlled multiplex PCR, was used to amplify TCRbeta CDR3 regions from genomic DNA. From the authors' description of their analysis: The number of nucleated cells in each sample was estimated by amplification of reference gene primers within the assay. To quantify the absolute abundance of each unique TCRbeta CDR3 rearrangement, sequence reads were collapsed and filtered. Productive Simpson clonality was computed per sample as the square root of Simpson's diversity index over productive rearrangements. As stored in TCRdb, this immuneACCESS dataset retains in-frame rearrangements with V and J assigned. A fraction of the clones does not appear; measured against another copy, unresolved V genes explain less than half of the discrepancy, and the remainder lacks a known reason. From that table come the V and J calls and clone size; the DNA was used to work out D and trimming. This sample has 200,000 or so clones in its table, and 80% to 90% of those were observed once. The biggest ten clones account for around 15% of the sample.

The sample is drawn from a study of blood T cell repertoires in COVID-19 (TCRdb year 2020). Regarding the research as a whole: The collaborator samples originated in the United States, Italy and Spain and spanned the acute and convalescent phases of COVID-19. Subjects who had been exposed to COVID-19, were actively infected with it, or had recovered from it provided the deeply sampled blood TCRbeta repertoires that made up the dataset. The repertoires were made available in a free public database intended to serve as a resource for research on the immune response to SARS-CoV-2. A de-identified subject ID, COVID-19 status, age in years and sex were almost always included in the sample metadata. Where available, HLA class I and class II types were taken from metadata supplied by the sample provider and were not determined by assay-based typing. The samples were drawn from two sources: the first 160 participants of the ongoing ImmuneRACE study, and 1,254 subjects contributed by 6 global collaborators. The material from the prospective study consisted of cDNA or gDNA derived from T cells, B-cell-depleted T cells, or PBMCs.

The paper as a whole reports these results and caveats: How much clinical and demographic metadata was included differed by source and by participant, and the metadata was provided uncurated.

This clonotype was obtained from a man in his thirties or forties with active or convalescent COVID-19. The specimen was peripheral blood.

CDR3 protein: CASSSKPIDEQFF. The bases read TGTGCCAGCAGTTCGAAACCTATTGATGAGCAGTTCTTC. The chain is assembled from TRBV27 and TRBJ2-1; no D gene call is confident. V is shortened by 4 bases, J by 8 bases, and the region joining them spans 12 bases. The germline V gene (reference sequence) supplies CDR1 MNHEY and CDR2 SMNVEV. The CDR3 runs 13 residues from the cysteine to the phenylalanine. Only the CDR3 part of the read is kept: 39 bases, read in frame from the first base.